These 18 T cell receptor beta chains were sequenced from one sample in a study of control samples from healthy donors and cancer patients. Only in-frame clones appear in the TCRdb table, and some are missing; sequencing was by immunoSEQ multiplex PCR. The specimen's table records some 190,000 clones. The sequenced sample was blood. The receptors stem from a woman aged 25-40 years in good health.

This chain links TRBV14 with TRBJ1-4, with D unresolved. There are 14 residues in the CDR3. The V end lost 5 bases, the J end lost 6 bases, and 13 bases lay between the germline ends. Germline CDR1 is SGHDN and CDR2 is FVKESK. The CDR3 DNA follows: TGTGCCAGCAGCTCCTCGAGGACGGATGAAAAACTGTTTTTT. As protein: CASSSSRTDEKLFF.

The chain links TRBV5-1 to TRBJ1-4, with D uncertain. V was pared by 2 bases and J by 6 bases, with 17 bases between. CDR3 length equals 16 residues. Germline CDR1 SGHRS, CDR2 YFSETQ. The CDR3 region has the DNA TGCGCCAGCAGCTTCCTCGAATCCGGACCGTATGAAAAACTGTTTTTT. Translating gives CASSFLESGPYEKLFF.

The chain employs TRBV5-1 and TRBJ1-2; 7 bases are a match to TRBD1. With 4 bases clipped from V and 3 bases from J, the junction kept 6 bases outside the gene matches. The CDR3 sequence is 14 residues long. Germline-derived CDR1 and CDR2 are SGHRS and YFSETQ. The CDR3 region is CASSPGQMDYGYTF. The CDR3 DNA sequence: TGCGCCAGCAGCCCGGGACAGATGGACTATGGCTACACCTTC. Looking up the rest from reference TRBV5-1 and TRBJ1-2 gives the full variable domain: KAGVTQTPRYLIKTRGQQVTLSCSPISGHRSVSWYQQTPGQGLQFLFEYFSETQRNKGNFPGRFSGRQFSNSRSEMNVSTLELGDSALYLCASSPGQMDYGYTFGSGTRLTVV.

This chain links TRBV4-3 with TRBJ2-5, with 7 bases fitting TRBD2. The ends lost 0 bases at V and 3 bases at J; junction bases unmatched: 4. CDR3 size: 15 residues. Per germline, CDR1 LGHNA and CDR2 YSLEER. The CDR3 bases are TGCGCCAGCAGCCAAGAGCCAAGCGGGGAAGAGACCCAGTACTTC. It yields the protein CASSQEPSGEETQYF.

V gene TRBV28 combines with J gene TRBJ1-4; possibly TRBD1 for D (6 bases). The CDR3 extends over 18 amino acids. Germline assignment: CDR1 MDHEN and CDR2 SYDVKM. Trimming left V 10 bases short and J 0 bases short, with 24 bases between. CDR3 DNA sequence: TGTGCCACCGTCACCTCTTCACAGGGAACTGCAACTAATGAAAAACTGTTTTTT. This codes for CATVTSSQGTATNEKLFF.

The CDR3 sequence: CASSQAGTGVNTEAFF. The CDR3 DNA reads as TGCGCCAGCAGCCAAGCCGGGACAGGGGTGAACACTGAAGCTTTCTTT. The chain combines TRBV4-1 with TRBJ1-1; 10 bases align to TRBD1. Germline values: CDR1 MGHRA, CDR2 YSYEKL. V gave up 1 base and J gave up 0 bases; unmatched junction bases: 2. CDR3 length: 16 residues.

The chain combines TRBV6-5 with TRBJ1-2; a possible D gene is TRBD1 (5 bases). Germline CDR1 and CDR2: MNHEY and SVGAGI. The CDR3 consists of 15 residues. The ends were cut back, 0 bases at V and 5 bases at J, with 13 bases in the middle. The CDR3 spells CASSYSSVGAYGYTF. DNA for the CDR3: TGTGCCAGCAGTTACTCGAGCGTAGGGGCGTATGGCTACACCTTC.

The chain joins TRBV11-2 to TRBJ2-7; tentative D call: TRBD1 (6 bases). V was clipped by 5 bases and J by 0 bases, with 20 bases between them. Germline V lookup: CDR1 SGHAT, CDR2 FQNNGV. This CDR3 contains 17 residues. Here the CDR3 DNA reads TGTGCCAGCAGCCGCTATACCGGGACATCGAGCTCCTACGAGCAGTACTTC. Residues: CASSRYTGTSSSYEQYF.

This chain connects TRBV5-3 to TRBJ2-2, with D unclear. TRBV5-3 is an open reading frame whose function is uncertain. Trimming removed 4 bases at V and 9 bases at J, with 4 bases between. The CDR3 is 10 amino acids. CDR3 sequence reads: CARSGRELFF. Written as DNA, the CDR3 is TGTGCCAGAAGCGGGAGGGAGCTGTTTTTT.

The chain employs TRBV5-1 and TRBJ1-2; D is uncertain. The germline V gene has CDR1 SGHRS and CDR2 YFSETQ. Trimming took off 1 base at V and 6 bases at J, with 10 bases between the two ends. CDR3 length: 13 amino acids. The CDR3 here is CASSLKWAHGYTF. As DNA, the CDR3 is TGCGCCAGCAGCTTGAAGTGGGCGCATGGCTACACCTTC. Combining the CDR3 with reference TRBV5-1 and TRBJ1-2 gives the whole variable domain KAGVTQTPRYLIKTRGQQVTLSCSPISGHRSVSWYQQTPGQGLQFLFEYFSETQRNKGNFPGRFSGRQFSNSRSEMNVSTLELGDSALYLCASSLKWAHGYTFGSGTRLTVV.

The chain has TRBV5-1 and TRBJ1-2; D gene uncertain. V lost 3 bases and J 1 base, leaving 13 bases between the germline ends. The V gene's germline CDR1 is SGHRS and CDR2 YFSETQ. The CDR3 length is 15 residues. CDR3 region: CASSSGTYLNYGYTF. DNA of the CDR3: TGCGCCAGCAGCTCGGGAACTTATCTTAACTATGGCTACACCTTC.

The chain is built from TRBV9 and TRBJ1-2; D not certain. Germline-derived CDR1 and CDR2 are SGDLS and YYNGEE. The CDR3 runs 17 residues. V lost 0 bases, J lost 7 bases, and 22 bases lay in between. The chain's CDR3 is CASSVEPLKTILGGYTF. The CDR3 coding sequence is TGTGCCAGCAGCGTAGAACCCCTTAAGACAATTTTGGGTGGCTACACCTTC.

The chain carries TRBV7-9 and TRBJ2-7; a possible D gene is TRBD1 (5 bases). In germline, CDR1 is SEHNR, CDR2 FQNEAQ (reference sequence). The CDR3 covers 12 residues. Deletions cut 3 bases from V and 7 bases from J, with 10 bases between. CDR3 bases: TGTGCCAGCAGCTTTCCAGGGTGGGAGCAGTACTTC. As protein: CASSFPGWEQYF.

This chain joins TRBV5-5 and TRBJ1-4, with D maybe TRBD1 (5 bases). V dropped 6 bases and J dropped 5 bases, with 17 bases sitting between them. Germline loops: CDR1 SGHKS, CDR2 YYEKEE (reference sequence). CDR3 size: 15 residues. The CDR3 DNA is TGTGCCAGCACCACGAGGTTGGGGCTAAATGAAAAACTGTTTTTT. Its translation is CASTTRLGLNEKLFF.

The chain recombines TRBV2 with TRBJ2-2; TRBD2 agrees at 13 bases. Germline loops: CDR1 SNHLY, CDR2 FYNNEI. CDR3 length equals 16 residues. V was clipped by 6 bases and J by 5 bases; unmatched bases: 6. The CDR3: CASRRLAGGGTGELFF. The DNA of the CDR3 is TGTGCCAGCAGAAGACTAGCGGGGGGAGGTACCGGGGAGCTGTTTTTT.

CDR3 loop: CASSPTSGGNTGELFF. CDR3 sequence (DNA): TGTGCCAGCAGCCCAACTAGCGGGGGGAATACCGGGGAGCTGTTTTTT. The chain is built from TRBV3-1 (or the pseudogene TRBV3-2) and TRBJ2-2, with 12 bases identical to TRBD2. The V segment lost 4 bases and the J segment 5 bases; nucleotides outside the gene matches: 5. Per germline, CDR1 LGHDT and CDR2 YNNKEL (reference sequence). The CDR3 covers 16 residues.

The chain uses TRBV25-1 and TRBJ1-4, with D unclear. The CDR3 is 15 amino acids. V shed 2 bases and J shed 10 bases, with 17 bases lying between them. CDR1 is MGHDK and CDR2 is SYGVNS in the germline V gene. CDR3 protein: CASSEPLGKIGKLFF. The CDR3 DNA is TGTGCCAGCAGTGAACCCCTCGGCAAAATAGGAAAACTGTTTTTT.

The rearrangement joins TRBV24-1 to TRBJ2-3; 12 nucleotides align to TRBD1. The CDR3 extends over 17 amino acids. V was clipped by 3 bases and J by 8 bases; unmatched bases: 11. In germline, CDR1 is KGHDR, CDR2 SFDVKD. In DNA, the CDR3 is TGTGCCACCAGTGATGCAACCGGGACAGGGGGCGTCGGTACGCAGTATTTT. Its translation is CATSDATGTGGVGTQYF.